The T cell receptor (beta chain) under discussion was sequenced for a study of blood T cell repertoires in COVID-19. On the study more broadly: In each case, the material was cDNA or gDNA derived from T cells, B-cell-depleted T cells, or PBMCs.

From germline, CDR1 is LNHDA and CDR2 SQIVND (reference sequence). Trimming stripped 6 bases from V and 1 base from J, with 9 bases between. The CDR3 totals 13 residues. Clones were read by immunoSEQ multiplex PCR, and TCRdb kept only the in-frame ones, dropping some. Of 260,000 or so clones in the sample, approximately 88% were seen once. Specimen: PBMCs or T cells enriched from blood (not recorded which). The origin of this receptor is a woman between 25 and 40 years old with acute COVID-19. V and J are TRBV19 and TRBJ1-1, with D perhaps matching TRBD1 (5 bases). CDR3 region: CASRDQGNTEAFF. DNA of the CDR3: TGTGCCAGTAGAGATCAGGGGAACACTGAAGCTTTCTTT.